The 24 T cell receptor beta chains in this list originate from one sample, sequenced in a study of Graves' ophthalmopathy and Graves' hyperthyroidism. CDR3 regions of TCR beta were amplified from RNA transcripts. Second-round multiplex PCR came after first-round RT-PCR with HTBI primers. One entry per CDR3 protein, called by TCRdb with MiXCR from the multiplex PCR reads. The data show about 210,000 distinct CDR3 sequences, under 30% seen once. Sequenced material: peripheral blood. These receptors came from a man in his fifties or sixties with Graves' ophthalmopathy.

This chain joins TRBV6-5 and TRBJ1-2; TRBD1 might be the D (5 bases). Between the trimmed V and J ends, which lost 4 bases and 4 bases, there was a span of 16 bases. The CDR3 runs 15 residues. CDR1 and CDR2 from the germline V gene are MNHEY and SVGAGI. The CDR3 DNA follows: TGTGCCAGCAGTTCCCAGGGAAGCGGTCTCTATGGCTACACCTTC. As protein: CASSSQGSGLYGYTF.

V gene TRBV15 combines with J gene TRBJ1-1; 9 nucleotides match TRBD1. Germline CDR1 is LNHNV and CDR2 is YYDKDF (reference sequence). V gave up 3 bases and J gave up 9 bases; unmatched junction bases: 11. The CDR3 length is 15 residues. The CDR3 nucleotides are TGTGCCACCAGCAGGGATGTACCGGGACAGGGAAAAGCTTTCTTT. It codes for CATSRDVPGQGKAFF.

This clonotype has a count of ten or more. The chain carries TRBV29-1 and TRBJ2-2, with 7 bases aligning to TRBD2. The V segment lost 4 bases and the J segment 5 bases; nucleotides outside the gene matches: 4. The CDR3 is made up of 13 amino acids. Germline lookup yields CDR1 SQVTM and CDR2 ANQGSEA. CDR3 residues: CSVGGGFTGELFF. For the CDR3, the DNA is TGCAGCGTTGGGGGGGGGTTTACCGGGGAGCTGTTTTTT.

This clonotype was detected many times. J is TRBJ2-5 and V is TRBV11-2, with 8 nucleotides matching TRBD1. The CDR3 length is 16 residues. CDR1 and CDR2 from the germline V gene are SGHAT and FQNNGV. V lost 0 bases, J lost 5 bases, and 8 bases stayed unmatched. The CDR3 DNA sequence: TGTGCCAGCAGCTTAGAGGTTGGACAGGGATTGGAGACCCAGTACTTC. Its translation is CASSLEVGQGLETQYF.

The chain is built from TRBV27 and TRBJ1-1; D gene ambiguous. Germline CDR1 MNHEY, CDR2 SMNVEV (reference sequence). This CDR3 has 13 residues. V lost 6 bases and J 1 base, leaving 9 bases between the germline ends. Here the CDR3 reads CASRSWGNTEAFF. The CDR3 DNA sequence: TGTGCCAGCAGGAGTTGGGGGAACACTGAAGCTTTCTTT.

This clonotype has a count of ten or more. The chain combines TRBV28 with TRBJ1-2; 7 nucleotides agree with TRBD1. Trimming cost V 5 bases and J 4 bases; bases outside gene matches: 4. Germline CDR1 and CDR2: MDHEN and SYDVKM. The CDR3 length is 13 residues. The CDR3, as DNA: TGTGCCAGCAGTCTGACAGGGCCCTATGGCTACACCTTC. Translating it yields CASSLTGPYGYTF.

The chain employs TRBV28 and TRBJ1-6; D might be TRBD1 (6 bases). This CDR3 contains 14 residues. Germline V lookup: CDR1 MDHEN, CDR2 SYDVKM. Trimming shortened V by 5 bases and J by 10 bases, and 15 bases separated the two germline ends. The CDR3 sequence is CASSPTGRGSPLHF. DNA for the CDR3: TGTGCCAGCAGTCCCACAGGGAGAGGCTCACCCCTCCACTTT.

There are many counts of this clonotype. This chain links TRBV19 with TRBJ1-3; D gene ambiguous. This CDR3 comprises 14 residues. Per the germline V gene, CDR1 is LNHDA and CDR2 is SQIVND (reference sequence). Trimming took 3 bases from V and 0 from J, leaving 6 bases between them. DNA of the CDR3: TGTGCCAGTAGTATCAGAGACTCTGGAAACACCATATATTTT. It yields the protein CASSIRDSGNTIYF.

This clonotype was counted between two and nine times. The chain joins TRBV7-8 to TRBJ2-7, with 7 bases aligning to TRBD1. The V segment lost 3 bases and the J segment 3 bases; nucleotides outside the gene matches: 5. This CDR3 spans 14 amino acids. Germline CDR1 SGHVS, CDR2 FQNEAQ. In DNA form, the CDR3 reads TGTGCCAGCAGCTTTACAGGGGCCAACTACGAGCAGTACTTC. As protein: CASSFTGANYEQYF.

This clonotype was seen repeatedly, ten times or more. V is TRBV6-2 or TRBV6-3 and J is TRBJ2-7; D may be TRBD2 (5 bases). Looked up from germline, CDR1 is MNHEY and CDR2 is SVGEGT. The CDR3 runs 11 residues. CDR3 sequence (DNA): TGTGCTACGGGATACTCCTACGAGCAGTACTTC. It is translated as CATGYSYEQYF.

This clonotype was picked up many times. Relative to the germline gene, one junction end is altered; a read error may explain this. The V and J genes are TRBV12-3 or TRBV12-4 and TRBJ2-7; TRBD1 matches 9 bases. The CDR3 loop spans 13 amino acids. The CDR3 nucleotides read TGCGCCAGCAGCCTTGGACAGGGGAACGAGCAGTACTTC. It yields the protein CASSLGQGNEQYF.

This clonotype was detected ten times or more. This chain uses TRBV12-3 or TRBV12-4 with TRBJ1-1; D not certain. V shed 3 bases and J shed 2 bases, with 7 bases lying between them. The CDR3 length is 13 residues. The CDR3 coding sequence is TGTGCCAGCAGTTTCTCCGAAAACACTGAAGCTTTCTTT. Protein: CASSFSENTEAFF.

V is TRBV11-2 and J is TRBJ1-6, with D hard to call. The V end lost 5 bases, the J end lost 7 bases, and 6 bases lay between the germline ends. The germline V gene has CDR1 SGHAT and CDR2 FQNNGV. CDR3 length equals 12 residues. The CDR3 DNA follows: TGTGCCAGCAGCCCGATGAATTCACCCCTCCACTTT. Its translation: CASSPMNSPLHF.

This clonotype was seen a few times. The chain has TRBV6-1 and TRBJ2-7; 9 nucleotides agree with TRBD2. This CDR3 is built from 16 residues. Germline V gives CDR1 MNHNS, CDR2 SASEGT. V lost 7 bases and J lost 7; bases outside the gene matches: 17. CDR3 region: CASTYTGGLAAREQYF. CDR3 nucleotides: TGTGCCAGCACCTACACCGGGGGACTAGCTGCGCGGGAGCAGTACTTC.

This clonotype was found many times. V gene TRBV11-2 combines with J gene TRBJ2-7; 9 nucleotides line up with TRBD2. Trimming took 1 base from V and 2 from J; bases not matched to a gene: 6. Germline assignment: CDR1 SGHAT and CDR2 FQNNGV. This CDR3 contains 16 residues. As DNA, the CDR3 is TGTGCCAGCAGCTTAGTACAGGCTAGCGGGACCTACGAGCAGTACTTC. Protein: CASSLVQASGTYEQYF.

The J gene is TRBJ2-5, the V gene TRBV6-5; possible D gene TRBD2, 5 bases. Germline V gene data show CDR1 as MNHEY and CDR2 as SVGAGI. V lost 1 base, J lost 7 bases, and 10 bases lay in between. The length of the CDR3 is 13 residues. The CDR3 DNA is TGTGCCAGCAGTTACTACCCAGGAGGGACCCAGTACTTC. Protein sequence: CASSYYPGGTQYF.

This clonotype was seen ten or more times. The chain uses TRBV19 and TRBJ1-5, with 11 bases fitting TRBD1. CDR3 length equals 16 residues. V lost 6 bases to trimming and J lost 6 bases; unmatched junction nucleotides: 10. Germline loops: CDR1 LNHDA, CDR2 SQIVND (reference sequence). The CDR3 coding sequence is TGTGCCAGTAGGGGACAGGGGGGCGCATTGAGTCAGCCCCAGCATTTT. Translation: CASRGQGGALSQPQHF.

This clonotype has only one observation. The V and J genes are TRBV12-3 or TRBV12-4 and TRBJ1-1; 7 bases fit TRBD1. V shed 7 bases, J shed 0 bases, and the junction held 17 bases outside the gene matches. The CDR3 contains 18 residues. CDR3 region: CASTPQGQSITMNTEAFF. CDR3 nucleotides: TGTGCCAGCACTCCGCAGGGACAGAGCATAACAATGAACACTGAAGCTTTCTTT.

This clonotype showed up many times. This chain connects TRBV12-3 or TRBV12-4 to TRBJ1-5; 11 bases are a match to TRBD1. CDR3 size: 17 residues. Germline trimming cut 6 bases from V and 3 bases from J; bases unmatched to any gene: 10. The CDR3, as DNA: TGTGCCAGCAGCCTCCGGACAGGGGGCCGGTCCAATCAGCCCCAGCATTTT. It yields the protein CASSLRTGGRSNQPQHF.

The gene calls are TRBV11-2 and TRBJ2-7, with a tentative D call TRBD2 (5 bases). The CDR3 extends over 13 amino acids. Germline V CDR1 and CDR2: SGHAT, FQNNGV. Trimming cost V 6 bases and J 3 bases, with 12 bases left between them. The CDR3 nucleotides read TGTGCCAGCAGTTACGGGGAAATCTACGAGCAGTACTTC. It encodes CASSYGEIYEQYF.

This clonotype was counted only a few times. CDR3 residues: CASSYSRGGTKETQYF. CDR3 coding DNA: TGTGCCAGCAGTTACTCGAGGGGAGGGACCAAGGAGACCCAGTACTTC. The chain has TRBV6-5 and TRBJ2-5; 7 bases agree with TRBD2. Germline loops: CDR1 MNHEY, CDR2 SVGAGI. The V gene end was trimmed by 0 bases and the J gene end by 5 bases; junction bases not matched to a gene: 9. The CDR3 is 16 amino acids.

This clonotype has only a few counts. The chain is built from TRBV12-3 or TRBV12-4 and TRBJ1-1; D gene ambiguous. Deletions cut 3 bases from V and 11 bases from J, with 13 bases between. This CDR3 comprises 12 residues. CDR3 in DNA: TGTGCCAGCAGTTTCTCCTCTCCTACGGCTTTCTTT. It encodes CASSFSSPTAFF.

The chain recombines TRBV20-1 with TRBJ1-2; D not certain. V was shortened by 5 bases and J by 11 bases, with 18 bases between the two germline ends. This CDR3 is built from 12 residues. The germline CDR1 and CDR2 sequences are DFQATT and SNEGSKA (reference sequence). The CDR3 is CSASDGYYRYTF. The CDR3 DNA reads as TGCAGTGCTTCGGACGGTTACTATAGGTACACCTTC.

The CDR3 loop reads CASSLRSSSYNSPLHF. CDR3 DNA: TGTGCCAGCAGTTTACGTAGCAGCTCCTATAATTCACCCCTCCACTTT. This chain connects TRBV28 to TRBJ1-6; D ambiguous. The CDR3 covers 16 residues. Germline CDR1 MDHEN, CDR2 SYDVKM. The V gene lost 2 bases and the J gene lost 0 bases, with 8 bases spanning the gap.